A selection of T cell receptor beta chains follows, all from one sample in a study of cytomegalovirus exposure and HLA in healthy donors. Sequencing used immunoSEQ multiplex PCR; TCRdb keeps in-frame clones, though not all of them. The data contain 150,000 to 200,000 clones, about four fifths of them singletons. The sequencing sample was made of PBMCs. These receptors originate from a man aged 18 to 35 in good health and CMV-seronegative. The CDR3 runs from the conserved cysteine through the conserved F or W.

v_call	j_call	cdr3_aa
TRBV4-3	TRBJ2-3	CASSRGTSGGPTTDTQYF
TRBV19	TRBJ1-5	CASSIGGTPSVIGNQPQHF
TRBV18	TRBJ1-3	CASSPGPGNTIYF
TRBV19	TRBJ2-7	CATMGLYYEQYF
TRBV7-9	TRBJ2-5	CASSLDPGGTETQYF
TRBV2	TRBJ2-5	CASNGGGGQETQYF
TRBV5-1	TRBJ2-7	CASSPRTALSYEQYF
TRBV28	TRBJ2-5	CASSYTGTGVRDQYF
TRBV15	TRBJ2-5	CATSRLAGAPPQTQYF
TRBV29-1	TRBJ2-1	CSWEGVLAGEQFF
TRBV5-5	TRBJ2-1	CASSLELAGSYNEQFF
TRBV11-2	TRBJ2-7	CASSLMVAGVGYEQYF
TRBV5-4	TRBJ2-3	CASSLAGVRTDTQYF
TRBV4-3	TRBJ2-5	CASSPGVRETQYF
TRBV5-1	TRBJ2-5	CASSSISGGETQYF
TRBV7-3	TRBJ2-7	CASSPGNGYEQYF
TRBV19	TRBJ2-1	CASSMVSGHNDQFF
TRBV18	TRBJ2-2	CASSPIGTNTGELFF
TRBV5-1	TRBJ2-1	CASSLSQEYYNEQFF
TRBV18	TRBJ1-5	CASSPRDRENQPQHF
TRBV19	TRBJ1-4	CASSVGTGGSEKLFF
TRBV14	TRBJ1-1	CASSQGARGLWNTEAFF
TRBV18	TRBJ1-2	CASSPPGTGPSYGYTF
TRBV6-6	TRBJ1-1	CASNAGVGTEAFF
TRBV7-8	TRBJ1-2	CASSSGDHDTF
TRBV18	TRBJ1-2	CASSQQGGNYGYTF
TRBV28	TRBJ2-5	CASRERETQYF
TRBV5-1	TRBJ2-7	CASSRTRPHRYEQYF
TRBV27	TRBJ2-1	CASSLEGAVNNEQFF
TRBV11-3	TRBJ2-1	CASSFGGGGPYNEQFF
TRBV29-1	TRBJ1-2	CSADSNYGYTF
TRBV7-2	TRBJ2-7	CASSLERQGSPPYEQYF
TRBV7-3	TRBJ2-1	CASSFGTPNEQFF
TRBV7-8	TRBJ1-4	CASSHPGTGVEKLFF
TRBV4-3	TRBJ1-4	CASSQRIVGATNEKLFF
TRBV5-4	TRBJ2-5	CASSTGLAGALGQETQYF
TRBV18	TRBJ1-1	CASSLNRGGEAFF
TRBV5-1	TRBJ2-5	CASSLPPPGALQETQYF
TRBV7-8	TRBJ1-5	CASSYRGRGSNQPQHF
TRBV9	TRBJ2-1	CASTSKREAHNEQFF
TRBV4-3	TRBJ2-7	CASSQDSLAGAYEQYF
TRBV18	TRBJ2-7	CASSSAQGGEQYF
TRBV27	TRBJ2-3	CASRTGGTDTQYF
TRBV7-2	TRBJ2-4	CASRPTGAVAKNIQYF
TRBV2	TRBJ1-5	CATHRGRNQPQHF
TRBV29-1	NA	CSVEVGLAGGEQYF
TRBV4-3	TRBJ2-7	CASSRDRLSYEQYF
TRBV6-5	TRBJ2-1	CASSYSLRLDNEQFF
TRBV19	TRBJ1-3	CASSSQGNSGNTIYF
TRBV28	TRBJ2-1	CASSKGGPEGSYNEQFF
TRBV2	TRBJ2-7	CASSTAGHQYF
TRBV5-1	TRBJ1-2	CASSLEDRSYGYTF
TRBV19	TRBJ2-6	CASSAGGAGANVLTF
TRBV28	TRBJ2-7	CASSVSGTYYEQYF
TRBV28	TRBJ2-7	CASSLSLVLAYEQYF
TRBV25-1	TRBJ2-6	CASRGGPGANVLTF
TRBV5-1	TRBJ2-1	CASSLLAIRSYNEQFF
TRBV11-3	TRBJ2-7	CASSPREREEYF
TRBV7-2	TRBJ2-5	CASSLRQGWKTQYF